The 5 T cell receptor beta chains below were found in one sample sequenced in a study of T cells in Graves' hyperthyroidism and ophthalmopathy. Researchers amplified the TCR beta CDR3 regions from RNA transcripts. First-round RT-PCR of the TCR CDR3 relied on the HTBI primer set. One entry per CDR3 protein, called by TCRdb with MiXCR from the multiplex PCR reads. The table has about 640,000 distinct CDR3 sequences, roughly 20% seen once; the top ten hold 30% to 40%. The sequenced material came from blood. Source of these receptors: a man aged 25-45 years with Graves' ophthalmopathy.

Comments on this clonotype: The junction differs from germline at one of its ends, possibly a read error. V usage is TRBV6-1 and J usage is TRBJ2-7; weak D call: TRBD2 (5 bases). CDR1 and CDR2 from the germline V gene are MNHNS and SASEGT. The CDR3 consists of 14 residues. The CDR3 region is CASSQMGRGYEQCF. DNA for the CDR3: TGTGCCAGCAGCCAAATGGGGAGAGGGTACGAGCAGTGCTTC.

This clonotype was counted ten times or more. CDR3 DNA: TGCAGTGCCTTTTCCACTCTCGTCACCGGGGAGCTGTTTTTT. It is translated as CSAFSTLVTGELFF. The rearrangement links TRBV20-1 to TRBJ2-2; D remains ambiguous. CDR3 size: 14 residues. Germline V gene data show CDR1 as DFQATT and CDR2 as SNEGSKA (reference sequence). With 6 bases removed from V and 4 bases from J, the gap between germline ends came to 15 bases.

This clonotype was picked up one time. The V and J genes are TRBV4-2 and TRBJ2-1; the match to TRBD2 covers 12 bases. Germline lookup yields CDR1 LGHNA and CDR2 YNFKEQ. Trimming removed 0 bases from V and 5 bases from J; junction bases left unmatched: 8. The CDR3 is made up of 18 amino acids. CDR3 sequence reads: CASSQDTTSGRQNNEQFF. CDR3 in DNA: TGTGCCAGCAGCCAAGATACGACTAGCGGGAGACAAAACAATGAGCAGTTCTTC.

This chain links TRBV7-3 with TRBJ2-2, with a tentative D call TRBD1 (5 bases). V was shortened by 5 bases and J by 3 bases, with 10 bases between the two germline ends. The CDR3 is 14 amino acids. The germline gives CDR1 SGHTA, CDR2 FQGTGA. The CDR3: CASSPLGDTGELFF. In DNA form, the CDR3 reads TGTGCCAGCAGCCCCCTAGGGGACACCGGGGAGCTGTTTTTT. The whole variable domain, remainder taken from reference TRBV7-3 and TRBJ2-2, is GAGVSQTPSNKVTEKGKYVELRCDPISGHTALYWYRQSLGQGPEFLIYFQGTGAADDSGLPNDRFFAVRPEGSVSTLKIQRTERGDSAVYLCASSPLGDTGELFFGEGSRLTVL.

This chain links TRBV13 with TRBJ2-5, with D hard to call. The V end was cut by 5 bases, the J end by 7 bases, with 20 bases between. Germline V lookup: CDR1 PRHDT, CDR2 FYEKMQ (reference sequence). This CDR3 has 15 residues. The DNA of the CDR3 is TGTGCCAGCAGCCGCCCGCGAGCTGGGCTTGGGACCCAGTACTTC. Amino acids: CASSRPRAGLGTQYF.